A selection of T cell receptor beta chains follows, all from one sample in a study of T cells in Graves' hyperthyroidism and ophthalmopathy. MiXCR, run by TCRdb on the multiplex PCR reads, gives a single entry per CDR3 protein. This repertoire shows about 250,000 distinct CDR3 sequences, approximately 14% found once; its top ten account for about 33%. The sequencing input was blood. Source of these receptors: a woman aged 50 to 60 with Graves' hyperthyroidism that later progressed to Graves' ophthalmopathy. The conserved cysteine and the conserved F or W are not part of the CDR3 here.

v_gene,j_gene,CDR3aa
TRBV20-1,TRBJ2-1,SARLRGELLYNEQF
TRBV18,TRBJ1-5,ASSWRGDQPQH
TRBV10-3,TRBJ2-4,AISDSGQGAHIQY
TRBV20-1,TRBJ1-5,SASPADQPQH
TRBV5-1,TRBJ1-2,ASSLSGEVDGYT
TRBV6-6,TRBJ2-3,ASSYWAATDTQY
TRBV5-5,TRBJ2-1,ASSPTDGLRSNEQF
TRBV7-6,TRBJ1-1,ASSPPFGQNTEAF
TRBV14,TRBJ1-2,ASSQGADYGYT
TRBV9,TRBJ2-2,ASSPGWVNTGELF
TRBV20-1,TRBJ1-5,SARGPGDRGFNQPQH
TRBV24-1,TRBJ2-3,ATSDPGTDSFTDTQY
TRBV28,TRBJ2-2,AGTGNTGELF
TRBV20-1,TRBJ1-5,SANPPGGNQPQH
TRBV12-3/TRBV12-4,TRBJ2-3,ASSLRQGVSTDTQY
TRBV29-1,TRBJ1-1,SVIGGWGMNTEAF
TRBV4-2,TRBJ1-2,ASSQGEGHYGYT
TRBV6-2/TRBV6-3,TRBJ2-7,ASSSFRDSPYEQY
TRBV6-2/TRBV6-3,TRBJ2-1,ASGFLGRASRNEQF
TRBV24-1,TRBJ2-7,ATSDGKGQGPYEQY
TRBV12-3/TRBV12-4,TRBJ1-3,ASSSDGNTIY
TRBV18,TRBJ2-3,ASSPPLAGGGDTQY
TRBV27,TRBJ2-1,ASSFSPGLAGAQEQF
TRBV9,TRBJ2-5,ASSGDRQETQY
TRBV2,TRBJ1-5,ASRTGGALGQPQH
TRBV2,TRBJ2-7,ASSTREQY
TRBV18,TRBJ2-7,ASSNPTRVGKQY
TRBV30,TRBJ1-5,AWSLGNLQPQH
TRBV6-1,TRBJ2-7,ASSATFGTGVRAYEQY
TRBV30,TRBJ1-3,AWSGGSGNTIY
TRBV25-1,TRBJ2-7,ASSEYIREGEQY
TRBV7-7,TRBJ2-3,ASSLGGSLDTQY
TRBV6-1,TRBJ1-2,ASRDAPGQLYGYT
TRBV5-1,TRBJ2-5,ASSPVILHGGETQY
TRBV3-1,TRBJ1-2,ASSQDADYGYT
TRBV7-7,TRBJ2-1,ASSLGGGGEQF
TRBV19,TRBJ2-7,ASSIGSWSFEQY
TRBV11-3,TRBJ2-5,ASSPAGRDGETQY
TRBV7-9,TRBJ1-1,ASQQLSETEAF
TRBV7-8,TRBJ2-1,ASSLTGFYNEQF
TRBV5-6,TRBJ1-5,ASSSQGQPQH
TRBV3-1,TRBJ2-7,ASSQSGLAGAEQY
TRBV20-1,TRBJ1-5,SATDEPNQPQH
TRBV4-1,TRBJ2-1,ASSQDLHGTSGSYEQF
TRBV3-1,TRBJ2-1,ASSQVVDSEQF
TRBV6-4,TRBJ2-3,ASSQQAGNTQY
TRBV12-3/TRBV12-4,TRBJ2-7,ASSASGSGYEQY
TRBV29-1,TRBJ2-7,SVPKFPAEQY